These 13 T cell receptor beta chains share one sample of origin, sequenced in a study of technical replicates of blood from several donors. The data were produced by immunoSEQ multiplex PCR, yet TCRdb's version contains in-frame clones alone and is incomplete. The repertoire includes some 83,000 clones, just over 90% of them detected once, and about 0.27% sits in the top ten. The specimen sequenced was T cells isolated from PBMCs. These receptors all stem from a human donor in good health.

The chain links TRBV2 to TRBJ1-2; D possibly corresponds to TRBD1 (5 bases). This CDR3 has 13 amino acids. CDR1 and CDR2 (germline): SNHLY, FYNNEI. With 5 bases removed from V and 6 bases from J, the gap between germline ends came to 13 bases. CDR3 sequence reads: CASSKEGRDGYTF. CDR3 nucleotide sequence: TGTGCCAGCAGTAAGGAGGGGAGGGATGGCTACACCTTC.

In this sample, this clone turned up a few times. This chain uses TRBV18 with TRBJ1-1; 8 nucleotides line up with TRBD1. CDR1 and CDR2 from the germline V gene are KGHSH and LQKENI. Trimming took 2 bases from V and 0 from J; bases not matched to a gene: 2. This CDR3 comprises 15 residues. The CDR3 region is CASSPGQGMNTEAFF. The CDR3 region has the DNA TGTGCCAGCTCACCAGGACAGGGCATGAACACTGAAGCTTTCTTT.

This chain links TRBV7-2 with TRBJ2-4, with D possibly matching TRBD1 (6 bases). There are 15 residues in the CDR3. V was cut by 3 bases and J by 7 bases, with 16 bases left in between. The germline gives CDR1 SGHTA, CDR2 FQGNSA. Written as DNA, the CDR3 is TGTGCCAGCAGCTTCTTCTTGACAGGCTCGAACATTCAGTACTTC. The encoded protein is CASSFFLTGSNIQYF.

The rearrangement uses TRBV28 and TRBJ1-2; 12 bases agree with TRBD1. J gave up 8 bases and V 3 bases, and 7 bases lay outside the gene matches. The CDR3 has 15 residues. CDR1 is MDHEN and CDR2 is SYDVKM in the germline V gene. CDR3 coding DNA: TGTGCCAGCAGTTTGCTGGGACAGGGGGCGGGAGGCTACACCTTC. It translates to CASSLLGQGAGGYTF.

This chain links TRBV6-6 with TRBJ1-1; TRBD1 matches at 7 bases. V lost 5 bases to trimming and J lost 4 bases; unmatched junction nucleotides: 10. The CDR3 extends over 15 amino acids. The germline V gene has CDR1 MNHNY and CDR2 SVGAGI (reference sequence). CDR3 protein: CASSPGQVEFTEAFF. The DNA for the CDR3 is TGTGCCAGCAGTCCCGGACAGGTCGAATTCACTGAAGCTTTCTTT.

The rearrangement joins TRBV7-6 to TRBJ2-1, with a weak D call TRBD1 (6 bases). The CDR3 totals 13 residues. V lost 1 base, J lost 8 bases, and 9 bases lay in between. CDR1 SGHVS and CDR2 FNYEAQ come from the germline V gene. CDR3 nucleotides: TGTGCCAGCAGCTTAGAAGGGGGTGATGAGCAGTTCTTC. Protein sequence: CASSLEGGDEQFF.

The rearrangement links TRBV5-6 to TRBJ2-1, with D possibly being TRBD2 (5 bases). The CDR3 consists of 17 residues. With 2 bases removed from V and 9 bases from J, the gap between germline ends came to 24 bases. CDR1 SGHDT and CDR2 YYEEEE come from the germline V gene. The CDR3 nucleotides are TGTGCCAGCAGCTTCGGTTTGAGGAGGCAATCAGTGGGTGAGCAGTTCTTC. This gives the protein CASSFGLRRQSVGEQFF.

This chain links TRBV5-1 with TRBJ2-1; 10 bases agree with TRBD2. The V gene end was trimmed by 3 bases and the J gene end by 4 bases; junction bases not matched to a gene: 7. The CDR3 contains 16 residues. CDR1 and CDR2 from the germline V gene are SGHRS and YFSETQ. The CDR3 loop reads CASSYFASGSYNEQFF. In nucleotides, the CDR3 is TGCGCCAGCAGCTACTTCGCTAGCGGGAGTTACAATGAGCAGTTCTTC.

V usage is TRBV7-3 and J usage is TRBJ2-2; the D is unclear. The CDR3 covers 15 residues. The V and J ends lost 3 bases and 2 bases respectively, with 10 bases between them. The germline V gene encodes CDR1 SGHTA and CDR2 FQGTGA. The CDR3 region has the DNA TGTGCCAGCAGCTTCGGCGGTAAAAACACCGGGGAGCTGTTTTTT. Its translation: CASSFGGKNTGELFF. Using reference TRBV7-3 and TRBJ2-2 for the parts outside the CDR3, the full variable domain is GAGVSQTPSNKVTEKGKYVELRCDPISGHTALYWYRQSLGQGPEFLIYFQGTGAADDSGLPNDRFFAVRPEGSVSTLKIQRTERGDSAVYLCASSFGGKNTGELFFGEGSRLTVL.

The chain is built from TRBV11-2 and TRBJ1-1; TRBD1 is a possible D gene (5 bases). Trimming cost V 5 bases and J 5 bases, with 12 bases left between them. The CDR3 sequence is 13 residues long. Germline CDR1 SGHAT, CDR2 FQNNGV. The DNA of the CDR3 is TGTGCCAGCAGCCCCGCCGACAGTACTGAAGCTTTCTTT. Translating gives CASSPADSTEAFF.

Only a few counts were recorded for this clone. The rearrangement joins TRBV6-6 to TRBJ1-2, with D perhaps matching TRBD1 (5 bases). The CDR3 totals 13 residues. Germline values: CDR1 MNHNY, CDR2 SVGAGI (reference sequence). Trimming removed 6 bases at V and 4 bases at J, with 12 bases between. This chain's CDR3 is CASSPRTLYGYTF. The CDR3 DNA follows: TGTGCCAGCAGCCCCCGGACACTCTATGGCTACACCTTC.

The rearrangement links TRBV28 to TRBJ2-3, with 11 bases lining up with TRBD2. CDR1 MDHEN and CDR2 SYDVKM come from the germline V gene. The CDR3 extends over 15 amino acids. Trimming removed 5 bases from V and 2 bases from J; junction bases left unmatched: 3. The CDR3 sequence: CASSGTSGITDTQYF. CDR3 nucleotides: TGTGCCAGCAGTGGGACTAGCGGAATCACAGATACGCAGTATTTT.

This sequence joins TRBV4-1 and TRBJ1-2; D may be TRBD1 (6 bases). V lost 0 bases to trimming and J lost 5 bases, with 16 bases between them. The CDR3 is 16 amino acids. Germline CDR1 reads MGHRA; CDR2 reads YSYEKL. CDR3 bases: TGCGCCAGCAGCCAAGATTCGAGACAGGCAATTTATGGCTACACCTTC. This codes for CASSQDSRQAIYGYTF.